Below are 32 T cell receptor beta chains sequenced from a single sample in a study of shared clonotypes between healthy human individuals. The repertoire was sequenced with immunoSEQ multiplex PCR; TCRdb's copy has only in-frame clones and lacks some. This repertoire shows more than 1,200,000 clones, 98% found once; its top ten account for about 0.35%. The sample comprised naive CD4+ T cells sorted from blood. Subset in this sample: CD45RA+ positively selected. The receptor set was obtained from a man under 40 in good health.

The chain employs TRBV6-5 and TRBJ2-7, with 9 bases lining up with TRBD1. Losses at the gene ends were 0 bases for V and 5 bases for J; bases not matched to a gene: 8. The length of the CDR3 is 16 residues. CDR1 and CDR2 (germline): MNHEY, SVGAGI. The CDR3 protein is CASSYSPGQGLHEQYF. CDR3 sequence (DNA): TGTGCCAGCAGTTACTCTCCGGGACAGGGACTTCACGAGCAGTACTTC.

The rearrangement joins TRBV6-6 to TRBJ2-1; D is uncertain. The germline gives CDR1 MNHNY, CDR2 SVGAGI (reference sequence). The CDR3 has 15 residues. V was clipped by 5 bases and J by 0 bases, with 11 bases between them. CDR3 sequence: CASSPDTSSYNEQFF. The DNA for the CDR3 is TGTGCCAGCAGTCCCGACACGAGCTCCTACAATGAGCAGTTCTTC.

This clone has only one observation. The chain employs TRBV5-1 and TRBJ2-3; a possible D gene is TRBD2 (6 bases). This CDR3 region has 15 residues. V lost 4 bases, J lost 1 base, and 13 bases lay in between. Looked up from germline, CDR1 is SGHRS and CDR2 is YFSETQ. CDR3 amino acids: CASSPGGTGTDTQYF. DNA for the CDR3: TGCGCCAGCAGCCCAGGAGGGACGGGCACAGATACGCAGTATTTT.

V and J are TRBV12-2 and TRBJ1-4. TRBV12-2 has pseudogene status. The CDR3 has 16 amino acids. As DNA, the CDR3 is TGTGCAAGTCGCTTAGCGCGTCGGCAGTTTAATGAAAAACTGTTTTTT. Its translation: CASRLARRQFNEKLFF.

In nucleotides, the CDR3 is TGCGCCAGCAGCTTGGTCCTAGCGGGAGACCACGAGCAGTACTTC. It yields the protein CASSLVLAGDHEQYF. The rearrangement links TRBV5-1 to TRBJ2-7, with 10 positions matching TRBD2. With V trimmed by 0 bases and J by 5 bases, 5 bases remained unmatched. This CDR3 is 15 amino acids long. Germline CDR1 SGHRS, CDR2 YFSETQ. The full variable domain, completed using reference TRBV5-1 and TRBJ2-7, is KAGVTQTPRYLIKTRGQQVTLSCSPISGHRSVSWYQQTPGQGLQFLFEYFSETQRNKGNFPGRFSGRQFSNSRSEMNVSTLELGDSALYLCASSLVLAGDHEQYFGPGTRLTVT.

The chain carries TRBV5-1 and TRBJ2-5; the match to TRBD1 covers 10 bases. Germline V CDR1 and CDR2: SGHRS, YFSETQ. The V and J ends lost 0 bases and 3 bases, in that order; junction bases with no gene match: 2. The CDR3 length is 15 residues. The CDR3 nucleotides are TGCGCCAGCAGCTTGGTTGGGACAGGGGAAGAGACCCAGTACTTC. Residues: CASSLVGTGEETQYF.

Turning to this clone: This sample also contains other DNA sequences that code for the same CDR3. The V and J genes are TRBV27 and TRBJ1-2, with 7 bases that match TRBD1. Per germline, CDR1 MNHEY and CDR2 SMNVEV (reference sequence). V was clipped by 2 bases and J by 2 bases; unmatched bases: 2. CDR3 length equals 14 residues. CDR3 sequence: CASSLLGQNYGYTF. The DNA for the CDR3 is TGTGCCAGCAGTTTACTGGGACAGAACTATGGCTACACCTTC.

This clone was counted a single time. The J gene is TRBJ2-2, the V gene TRBV19; TRBD1 matches 8 bases. V lost 5 bases to trimming and J lost 5 bases; unmatched junction nucleotides: 7. The CDR3 is made up of 15 amino acids. Germline V gene data show CDR1 as LNHDA and CDR2 as SQIVND (reference sequence). The CDR3 DNA sequence: TGTGCCAGTAGTCCGCAGGGGGCTGGGACCGGGGAGCTGTTTTTT. Amino acids: CASSPQGAGTGELFF.

The chain carries TRBV5-4 and TRBJ1-1, with D possibly TRBD1 on 5 matching bases. The CDR3 runs 13 residues. Germline values: CDR1 SGHNT, CDR2 YYREEE (reference sequence). Deletions cut 4 bases from V and 10 bases from J, with 17 bases between. CDR3 DNA sequence: TGTGCCAGCAGCCCAGGTCGGTTGGGGGTAGCTTTCTTT. Protein product: CASSPGRLGVAFF. Supplemented by reference TRBV5-4 and TRBJ1-1, the full variable domain reads ETGVTQSPTHLIKTRGQQVTLRCSSQSGHNTVSWYQQALGQGPQFIFQYYREEENGRGNFPPRFSGLQFPNYSSELNVNALELDDSALYLCASSPGRLGVAFFGQGTRLTVV.

A remark on this clone: This CDR3 is also generated by other DNA sequences in the sample. This chain uses TRBV18 with TRBJ2-1; D remains ambiguous. Germline-derived CDR1 and CDR2 are KGHSH and LQKENI. Trimming pared 1 base from V and 2 bases from J, leaving 12 bases between. The CDR3 covers 16 residues. The CDR3 bases are TGTGCCAGCTCACCACTAGGCACCTCGACCTACAATGAGCAGTTCTTC. Translation: CASSPLGTSTYNEQFF.

V is TRBV9 and J is TRBJ2-1, with no clear D. The V and J ends lost 4 bases and 4 bases respectively, with 12 bases between them. The length of the CDR3 is 14 residues. Germline V gene sequence: CDR1 SGDLS, CDR2 YYNGEE. CDR3 sequence reads: CASSPTLVYNEQFF. For the CDR3, the DNA is TGTGCCAGCAGCCCAACGTTAGTATACAATGAGCAGTTCTTC.

The rearrangement links TRBV7-8 to TRBJ2-1, with D tentatively TRBD1 (6 bases). Germline assignment: CDR1 SGHVS and CDR2 FQNEAQ. V lost 0 bases to trimming and J lost 10 bases, with 13 bases between them. CDR3 size: 14 residues. CDR3: CASSLAQGSWEQFF. CDR3 bases: TGTGCCAGCAGCTTAGCTCAGGGGTCTTGGGAGCAGTTCTTC.

The rearrangement uses TRBV5-1 and TRBJ2-2, with 8 bases matching TRBD2. The germline gives CDR1 SGHRS, CDR2 YFSETQ. With 3 bases clipped from V and 4 bases from J, the junction kept 8 bases outside the gene matches. The CDR3 has 16 residues. CDR3 DNA: TGCGCCAGCAGCTCGGGACTAGATCGTTTCACCGGGGAGCTGTTTTTT. Protein product: CASSSGLDRFTGELFF.

The chain couples TRBV5-1 to TRBJ2-7; 10 bases align to TRBD1. V was pared by 1 base and J by 4 bases, with 8 bases of the junction left unmatched. Germline V gene lookup returns CDR1 SGHRS and CDR2 YFSETQ. The CDR3 is made up of 16 amino acids. As DNA, the CDR3 is TGCGCCAGCAGCTTGTTCACCGGGACAGGGGTTTACGAGCAGTACTTC. Its protein product is CASSLFTGTGVYEQYF.

The V call is TRBV11-2, the J call TRBJ1-4; possible D gene TRBD1, 5 bases. There are 15 residues in the CDR3. Germline V lookup: CDR1 SGHAT, CDR2 FQNNGV. The V gene lost 5 bases and the J gene lost 9 bases, with 19 bases spanning the gap. The CDR3 DNA sequence: TGTGCCAGCAGCCTGTACCGGGACGGAAGGAAAAAACTGTTTTTT. It translates to CASSLYRDGRKKLFF.

This chain uses TRBV9 with TRBJ2-5; possible D gene TRBD2, 5 bases. This CDR3 has 15 residues. The ends were cut back, 3 bases at V and 4 bases at J, with 16 bases in the middle. CDR1 and CDR2 from the germline V gene are SGDLS and YYNGEE. The CDR3 here is CASSDDPRRPETQYF. Written as DNA, the CDR3 is TGTGCCAGCAGCGACGACCCACGGAGGCCAGAGACCCAGTACTTC. Variable domain in full (rest from reference TRBV9 and TRBJ2-5): DSGVTQTPKHLITATGQRVTLRCSPRSGDLSVYWYQQSLDQGLQFLIQYYNGEERAKGNILERFSAQQFPDLHSELNLSSLELGDSALYFCASSDDPRRPETQYFGPGTRLLVL.

This chain uses TRBV20-1 with TRBJ2-7; the D is unclear. Trimming cost V 2 bases and J 7 bases, with 9 bases left between them. CDR1 DFQATT and CDR2 SNEGSKA come from the germline V gene (reference sequence). CDR3 length: 11 residues. The CDR3 here is CSARFTAEQYF. The CDR3 DNA follows: TGCAGTGCTAGATTCACGGCGGAGCAGTACTTC.

The V and J genes are TRBV5-1 and TRBJ2-3; D gene uncertain. The germline gives CDR1 SGHRS, CDR2 YFSETQ. V lost 4 bases, J lost 0 bases, and 9 bases lay in between. The CDR3 runs 14 residues. CDR3 sequence (DNA): TGCGCCAGCAGCACAGCGACTAGCACAGATACGCAGTATTTT. Translated, it gives CASSTATSTDTQYF. The full variable domain, its missing parts supplied by reference TRBV5-1 and TRBJ2-3, is KAGVTQTPRYLIKTRGQQVTLSCSPISGHRSVSWYQQTPGQGLQFLFEYFSETQRNKGNFPGRFSGRQFSNSRSEMNVSTLELGDSALYLCASSTATSTDTQYFGPGTRLTVL.

The chain has TRBV5-1 and TRBJ2-3; D possibly uses TRBD1 or TRBD2 (5 bases each). Trimming took off 3 bases at V and 1 base at J, with 9 bases between the two ends. The CDR3 has 14 amino acids. CDR1 is SGHRS and CDR2 is YFSETQ in the germline V gene. Written as DNA, the CDR3 is TGCGCCAGCAGCTCCGGGGCAGGCACAGATACGCAGTATTTT. Residues: CASSSGAGTDTQYF.

The rearrangement links TRBV7-9 to TRBJ2-1; D ambiguous. The length of the CDR3 is 17 residues. The ends were cut back, 3 bases at V and 1 base at J, with 16 bases in the middle. Germline V gene lookup returns CDR1 SEHNR and CDR2 FQNEAQ (reference sequence). CDR3 sequence: CASSLVIEARSYNEQFF. CDR3 DNA sequence: TGTGCCAGCAGCTTGGTTATAGAGGCAAGATCCTACAATGAGCAGTTCTTC.

The chain carries TRBV27 and TRBJ2-1; a weak D match, TRBD2 (6 bases). Trimming took off 1 base at V and 5 bases at J, with 6 bases between the two ends. The germline CDR1 and CDR2 sequences are MNHEY and SMNVEV (reference sequence). The CDR3 contains 13 residues. CDR3 in amino acids: CASSLWGDNEQFF. CDR3 coding DNA: TGTGCCAGCAGTTTATGGGGGGACAATGAGCAGTTCTTC.

Only one count was recorded for this clone. This chain connects TRBV6-6 to TRBJ1-5; D ambiguous. The V end lost 6 bases, the J end lost 5 bases, and 14 bases lay between the germline ends. The CDR3 loop spans 14 amino acids. The germline V gene has CDR1 MNHNY and CDR2 SVGAGI (reference sequence). CDR3 sequence: CASSQEREDQPQHF. For the CDR3, the DNA is TGTGCCAGCAGCCAGGAGAGGGAGGATCAGCCCCAGCATTTT.

The chain uses TRBV9 and TRBJ1-1; D is undetermined. The CDR3 is 14 amino acids. The germline CDR1 and CDR2 sequences are SGDLS and YYNGEE. The V gene lost 4 bases and the J gene lost 4 bases, with 14 bases spanning the gap. In nucleotides, the CDR3 is TGTGCCAGCAGCCACGGGAGCGTCTCCACTGAAGCTTTCTTT. Amino acid sequence: CASSHGSVSTEAFF. The entire variable domain, with the rest obtained from reference TRBV9 and TRBJ1-1, is as follows: DSGVTQTPKHLITATGQRVTLRCSPRSGDLSVYWYQQSLDQGLQFLIQYYNGEERAKGNILERFSAQQFPDLHSELNLSSLELGDSALYFCASSHGSVSTEAFFGQGTRLTVV.

The chain is built from TRBV10-3 and TRBJ2-7; no reliable D call. The CDR3 is 14 residues long. In germline, CDR1 is ENHRY, CDR2 SYGVKD. Trimming pared 2 bases from V and 4 bases from J, leaving 12 bases between. In DNA form, the CDR3 reads TGTGCCATCAGTGAGACCCCACAAGCGTACGAGCAGTACTTC. Protein product: CAISETPQAYEQYF.

This clone was recorded once. The CDR3 spells CASSRLDGQGRNYGYTF. The CDR3, as DNA: TGTGCCAGCAGCCGTTTGGACGGACAGGGAAGAAACTATGGCTACACCTTC. The rearrangement links TRBV27 to TRBJ1-2; 8 bases line up with TRBD1. With V trimmed by 6 bases and J by 2 bases, 14 bases remained unmatched. The CDR3 covers 17 residues. CDR1 is MNHEY and CDR2 is SMNVEV in the germline V gene (reference sequence).

The chain recombines TRBV15 with TRBJ2-2, with D tentatively TRBD1 (6 bases). Looked up from germline, CDR1 is LNHNV and CDR2 is YYDKDF (reference sequence). Trimming shortened V by 3 bases and J by 0 bases, and 14 bases separated the two germline ends. The CDR3 runs to 17 residues. The CDR3 here is CATSRLAGATNTGELFF. CDR3 sequence (DNA): TGTGCCACCAGCAGGTTAGCAGGGGCTACGAACACCGGGGAGCTGTTTTTT.

On this clone itself: Other DNA sequences of this sample code for an identical CDR3. J is TRBJ1-1 and V is TRBV5-6; TRBD1 aligns across 7 bases. The CDR3 loop spans 14 amino acids. CDR1 is SGHDT, CDR2 YYEEEE, per germline. V lost 1 base to trimming and J lost 2 bases; unmatched junction nucleotides: 2. The CDR3 DNA reads TGTGCCAGCAGCTTGACAGGGGTAAACACTGAAGCTTTCTTT. It yields the protein CASSLTGVNTEAFF.

This chain joins TRBV19 and TRBJ2-1; D call uncertain. The CDR3 is made up of 15 amino acids. CDR1 LNHDA and CDR2 SQIVND come from the germline V gene (reference sequence). Trimming shortened V by 6 bases and J by 5 bases, and 17 bases separated the two germline ends. The chain's CDR3 is CASSPRAGPNNEQFF. CDR3 bases: TGTGCCAGTAGCCCTCGGGCCGGGCCGAACAATGAGCAGTTCTTC. Complete variable domain (other parts from reference TRBV19 and TRBJ2-1): DGGITQSPKYLFRKEGQNVTLSCEQNLNHDAMYWYRQDPGQGLRLIYYSQIVNDFQKGDIAEGYSVSREKKESFPLTVTSAQKNPTAFYLCASSPRAGPNNEQFFGPGTRLTVL.

The genes are TRBV6-5 and TRBJ2-5; 7 bases are a match to TRBD1. The CDR3 consists of 13 residues. Trimming removed 6 bases from V and 5 bases from J; junction bases left unmatched: 6. Germline V CDR1 and CDR2: MNHEY, SVGAGI. CDR3 in amino acids: CASRSTGSETQYF. For the CDR3, the DNA is TGTGCCAGCAGGTCGACAGGGTCGGAGACCCAGTACTTC.

A word on this clone: Other DNA variants within this sample encode the same CDR3. V is TRBV18 and J is TRBJ1-3; D is unresolved. The length of the CDR3 is 14 residues. CDR1 and CDR2 from the germline V gene are KGHSH and LQKENI. V was cut by 0 bases and J by 4 bases, with 7 bases left in between. In nucleotides, the CDR3 is TGTGCCAGCTCACCACCCGGCCCAGGAAACACCATATATTTT. Its translation is CASSPPGPGNTIYF.

This chain links TRBV10-3 with TRBJ2-7; 7 bases are shared with TRBD1. Germline V gene data show CDR1 as ENHRY and CDR2 as SYGVKD. The CDR3 consists of 13 residues. V gave up 10 bases and J gave up 2 bases; unmatched junction bases: 8. DNA for the CDR3: TGTGCCACCCGGGACAGACAAACCTACGAGCAGTACTTC. Translation: CATRDRQTYEQYF.

This sequence joins TRBV7-9 and TRBJ2-3, with TRBD2 as a possible D gene (5 bases). Germline CDR1 and CDR2: SEHNR and FQNEAQ (reference sequence). This CDR3 is built from 13 residues. Trimming pared 5 bases from V and 1 base from J, leaving 7 bases between. CDR3 protein: CASSRTRTDTQYF. DNA for the CDR3: TGTGCCAGCAGCAGGACTCGCACAGATACGCAGTATTTT.